A selection of T cell receptor beta chains follows, all from one sample in a study of Ad26.COV2.S vaccination and SARS-CoV-2 variants. The repertoire was sequenced with immunoSEQ multiplex PCR; TCRdb's copy has only in-frame clones and lacks some. In the table there are roughly 350,000 clones, approximately 86% of which are singletons. The material was peripheral blood, obtained in a trial of Ad26.COV2.S vaccine versus placebo. Source of these receptors: a person between 18 and 65 years old who received the Ad26.COV2.S COVID-19 vaccine or a placebo. Each CDR3 is given with its conserved first and last residue. The D gene is left open where the match is weak. Size is omitted from some rows. Given values are once, few, many or a class for expanded clones.

V: TRBV4-1
size: -
J: TRBJ2-1
D: TRBD2
DNA: TGCGCCAGCAGCCGTATAGCGGGGGTAAACAATGAGCAGTTCTTC
CDR3: CASSRIAGVNNEQFF

V: TRBV15
size: -
J: TRBJ2-3
D: TRBD2
DNA: TGTGCCACCAGCAGAGGGTCATCTAGCGGGAGGACAGATACGCAGTATTTT
CDR3: CATSRGSSSGRTDTQYF

V: TRBV6-6
size: -
J: TRBJ1-2
D: -
DNA: TGTGCCAGCAGTTACTCCCCGCGGGGTAGAAACTATGGCTACACCTTC
CDR3: CASSYSPRGRNYGYTF

V: TRBV9
size: -
J: TRBJ1-2
D: -
DNA: TGTGCCAGCAGCAAAGGGGAGGGCTATGGCTACACCTTC
CDR3: CASSKGEGYGYTF

V: TRBV4-3
size: once
J: TRBJ1-1
D: -
DNA: TGCGCCAGCAGCCAGATGGAAAGGTCTGAAGCTTTCTTT
CDR3: CASSQMERSEAFF

V: TRBV11-3
size: -
J: TRBJ2-1
D: -
DNA: TGTGCCAGCAGCCCTTCGGGGGCCTATTACAATGAGCAGTTCTTC
CDR3: CASSPSGAYYNEQFF

V: TRBV29-1
size: -
J: TRBJ2-1
D: -
DNA: TGCAGCGTTGAGAAAGGGACGGGTGAGCAGTTCTTC
CDR3: CSVEKGTGEQFF

V: TRBV28
size: -
J: TRBJ2-5
D: TRBD2
DNA: TGTGCCAGCAGTTCTTTAGCGGGAGCCTATCAAGAGACCCAGTACTTC
CDR3: CASSSLAGAYQETQYF

V: TRBV7-9
size: -
J: TRBJ2-5
D: TRBD1
DNA: TGTGCCAGCAGCACGGGACAGGGGCAGGTGGCTGCCCAGTACTTC
CDR3: CASSTGQGQVAAQYF

V: TRBV6-5
size: -
J: TRBJ1-1
D: TRBD1
DNA: TGTGCCAGCAGTCGACAGGGCACCACTGAAGCTTTCTTT
CDR3: CASSRQGTTEAFF

V: TRBV25-1
size: -
J: TRBJ1-4
D: -
DNA: TGTGCCAGCAGTGACTCCCGGGGGTTGGGCGAAAAACTGTTTTTT
CDR3: CASSDSRGLGEKLFF

V: TRBV27
size: -
J: TRBJ2-7
D: -
DNA: TGTGCCAGCAGTTTAGTGCGGGAAACAGCCTACGAGCAGTACTTC
CDR3: CASSLVRETAYEQYF

V: TRBV19
size: few
J: TRBJ1-1
D: TRBD1
DNA: TGTGCCAGTAGCCCCGAGGGGACAGGGGAACTTAGGGCTGAAGCTTTCTTT
CDR3: CASSPEGTGELRAEAFF

V: TRBV4-2
size: -
J: TRBJ1-4
D: TRBD1
DNA: TGTGCCAGCAGCCAAACACCAACAGGGGGCGTTGAAAAACTGTTTTTT
CDR3: CASSQTPTGGVEKLFF